These T cell receptor beta chains were read from a single sample in a study of T cell responses to AZD1222 COVID-19 vaccine. The repertoire was sequenced with immunoSEQ multiplex PCR; TCRdb's copy has only in-frame clones and lacks some. Of over 150,000 clones listed, about nine tenths are singletons. The sample here was peripheral blood, taken on day 0 of AZD1222 vaccination. The receptors here all came from an adult in good health. Each CDR3 is given with its conserved first and last residue. Fields, in order: V gene, J gene, D gene, clone size, CDR3 protein, CDR3 DNA. D genes are given only for firm matches. Not every row has a clone size; where given, it reads once, few, many or a size class.

TRBV15	TRBJ1-2	TRBD1	.	CATSRDGTGINYGYTF	TGTGCCACCAGCAGAGATGGGACAGGGATTAACTATGGCTACACCTTC
TRBV25-1	TRBJ1-2	.	.	CASSDWNYGYTF	TGTGCCAGCAGTGACTGGAACTATGGCTACACCTTC
TRBV2	TRBJ1-6	TRBD1	.	CASSQSGGNSPLHF	TGTGCCAGCAGCCAGTCAGGGGGCAATTCACCCCTCCACTTT
TRBV7-2	TRBJ2-7	.	.	CASSRDSSSYEQYF	TGTGCCAGCAGCAGGGATTCTAGCTCCTACGAGCAGTACTTC
TRBV2	TRBJ1-3	TRBD1	.	CASTDRGFSGNTIYF	TGTGCCAGCACCGACAGGGGTTTCTCTGGAAACACCATATATTTT
TRBV6-4	TRBJ2-3	.	.	CASSDVAGGADTQYF	TGTGCCAGCAGTGACGTGGCAGGAGGGGCAGATACGCAGTATTTT
TRBV11-3	TRBJ2-7	.	.	CASSLGSYEQYF	TGTGCCAGCAGCTTAGGGTCCTACGAGCAGTACTTC
TRBV12-3/TRBV12-4	TRBJ1-2	TRBD1	.	CASRWTGLYGYTF	TGTGCCAGCAGATGGACAGGGTTGTATGGCTACACCTTC
TRBV7-2	TRBJ2-2	.	.	CASSYRAHGSGELFF	TGTGCCAGCAGCTACCGGGCCCACGGGTCCGGGGAGCTGTTTTTT
TRBV14	TRBJ1-2	.	.	CASSQDSRNKANYGYTF	TGTGCCAGCAGCCAAGATTCGCGAAACAAGGCTAACTATGGCTACACCTTC
TRBV6-2/TRBV6-3	TRBJ2-3	.	.	CASSYRIYRGTPSTDTQYF	TGTGCCAGCAGTTACCGGATTTATAGGGGGACCCCTAGCACAGATACGCAGTATTTT
TRBV5-6	TRBJ1-1	TRBD1	.	CASSRGQEEAFF	TGTGCCAGCAGCAGAGGACAGGAGGAAGCTTTCTTT
TRBV6-2/TRBV6-3	TRBJ2-3	TRBD2	.	CASSYGTTTDTQYF	TGTGCCAGCAGTTACGGGACTACCACAGATACGCAGTATTTT
TRBV4-3	TRBJ2-2	.	.	CASSQETPAGELFF	TGCGCCAGCAGCCAAGAAACCCCGGCAGGGGAGCTGTTTTTT
TRBV5-1	TRBJ1-4	.	.	CASSLALGEKLFF	TGCGCCAGCAGCTTGGCGTTGGGGGAAAAACTGTTTTTT
TRBV2	TRBJ2-5	.	.	CASRNRAPRETQYF	TGTGCCAGCAGGAACCGGGCCCCGCGGGAGACCCAGTACTTC
TRBV19	TRBJ2-7	.	few	CASLFPRLGQLTYEQYF	TGTGCCAGTCTCTTCCCTAGGCTTGGGCAGCTTACCTACGAGCAGTACTTC
TRBV30	TRBJ2-7	.	.	CAWTGVSHEQYF	TGTGCCTGGACAGGAGTCAGCCACGAGCAGTACTTC
TRBV7-3	TRBJ2-7	TRBD2	.	CASSQGAGVNYEQYF	TGTGCCAGCAGCCAAGGGGCGGGGGTGAACTACGAGCAGTACTTC
TRBV25-1	TRBJ2-7	TRBD2	.	CASSELGGTSEQYF	TGTGCCAGCAGTGAATTGGGGGGGACGTCCGAGCAGTACTTC
TRBV6-5	TRBJ1-1	.	.	CASSYPRGSEAFF	TGTGCCAGCAGTTACCCCAGGGGATCTGAAGCTTTCTTT
TRBV20-1	TRBJ2-5	.	.	CSATQAGTQYF	TGCAGTGCGACGCAGGCTGGGACCCAGTACTTC
TRBV15	TRBJ1-6	TRBD1	.	CATSNGDRDNSPLHF	TGTGCCACCAGCAATGGAGACAGGGATAATTCACCCCTCCACTTT
TRBV6-5	TRBJ1-4	.	.	CASSYMGVATNEKLFF	TGTGCCAGCAGTTACATGGGGGTGGCAACTAATGAAAAACTGTTTTTT
TRBV9	TRBJ2-7	.	.	CASSVAPGLGTYEQYF	TGTGCCAGCAGCGTAGCCCCGGGACTGGGGACCTACGAGCAGTACTTC
TRBV6-6	TRBJ2-7	TRBD2	medium-sized	CASKAGPYEQYF	TGTGCCAGCAAAGCGGGGCCCTACGAGCAGTACTTC
TRBV15	TRBJ2-7	.	.	CATSRNSPGSYEQYF	TGTGCCACCAGCAGAAACTCCCCAGGGTCCTACGAGCAGTACTTC
TRBV6-5	TRBJ1-2	TRBD1	.	CASSSLQGGNYGYTF	TGTGCCAGCAGCAGCCTTCAGGGGGGTAACTATGGCTACACCTTC